The rows below give T cell receptor beta chains drawn from one sample of a study of T cells in Graves' hyperthyroidism and ophthalmopathy. Each CDR3 protein gets one entry after TCRdb re-called the multiplex PCR reads with MiXCR. In the table there are 360,000 or so distinct CDR3 sequences, 12% to 15% of which are singletons. The material sequenced was blood. The receptors stem from a woman in her fifties or sixties with Graves' ophthalmopathy. Both conserved end residues are part of each CDR3. Fields, in order: CDR3 length, V gene, D gene, clone size, J gene, CDR3 DNA, CDR3 protein. The D gene is left open where the match is weak. Clone size is given for some rows only: seen once, a few or many times, or a class if the clone is expanded.

>13|TRBV24-1|NA|few|TRBJ2-1
TGTGCCACCAGTGGCCGAGGGGTGGATGAGCAGTTCTTC
CATSGRGVDEQFF
>13|TRBV15|TRBD1|many|TRBJ2-1
TGTGCCACCAGCAGAGTCAGGGGGAGAGAGCAGTTCTTC
CATSRVRGREQFF
>12|TRBV20-1|NA|many|TRBJ1-2
TGCAGTGCTGTGAGGGGAGGAGATGGCTACACCTTC
CSAVRGGDGYTF
>16|TRBV6-6|NA|many|TRBJ2-5
TGTGCCAGCAGTTACTCAGGCAGGGGGGGTGGCGAGACCCAGTACTTC
CASSYSGRGGGETQYF
>16|TRBV6-1|NA|few|TRBJ1-2
TGTGCCAGCAGTCCAGGGTTATTCGCAGGTTACTATGGCCACACCTTC
CASSPGLFAGYYGHTF
>16|TRBV3-1|NA|many|TRBJ2-1
TGTGCCAGCAGCCAAGATGTGGCTAGCTCCTACAATGAGCAGTTCTTC
CASSQDVASSYNEQFF
>17|TRBV27|TRBD2|few|TRBJ2-6
TGTGCCAGCAGGCGGTGGGGGGGAGACTCCGGGGCCAACGTCCTGACTTTC
CASRRWGGDSGANVLTF
>13|TRBV12-3/TRBV12-4|NA|NA|TRBJ1-3
TGTGCCAGCAGTTTAAGACAGGGAAACACCATATATTTT
CASSLRQGNTIYF
>16|TRBV11-3|NA|few|TRBJ2-3
TGTGCCAGCAGCTTAATCGGAGCGGCAGGGACAGATACGCAGTATTTT
CASSLIGAAGTDTQYF
>16|TRBV15|NA|NA|TRBJ1-4
TGTGCCACCAGCAAGACAAGGGTCCCCCTTAATGAAAAACTGTTTTTT
CATSKTRVPLNEKLFF
>12|TRBV6-5|NA|NA|TRBJ2-1
TGTGCCAGCAGTTATCGGAGCGAAGAGCAGTTCTTC
CASSYRSEEQFF
>14|TRBV20-1|TRBD1|many|TRBJ2-5
TGCAGTGCTAGAGACATGGACAGGGTGGAGACCCAGTACTTC
CSARDMDRVETQYF
>16|TRBV9|TRBD1|few|TRBJ2-3
TGTGCCAGCAGCGAGGGGGCGTCCTTGGGGACAGATACGCAGTATTTT
CASSEGASLGTDTQYF
>15|TRBV3-1|NA|many|TRBJ2-4
TGTGCCAGCAGCCAGGAGGGAGGTACCAAAAACATTCAGTACTTC
CASSQEGGTKNIQYF
>17|TRBV15|NA|NA|TRBJ2-7
TGTGCCACCAGCAGAGATTTTTCGGGCCCCCCGTTATACGAGCAGTACTTC
CATSRDFSGPPLYEQYF
>16|TRBV6-5|NA|few|TRBJ1-1
TGTGCCAGCAGTTACCCCGCCTTAGGAAGAGACAGTCAAGCTTTCTTT
CASSYPALGRDSQAFF
>17|TRBV12-5|TRBD2|NA|TRBJ2-5
TGTGCTAGTGGCCGCCGACTAGCGGGAGGGTCGCAAGAGACCCAGTACTTC
CASGRRLAGGSQETQYF
>15|TRBV28|TRBD2|many|TRBJ2-7
TGTGCCAGCAGCCCCCACCGACTAGCGGAGGGCGAGCAGTACTTC
CASSPHRLAEGEQYF